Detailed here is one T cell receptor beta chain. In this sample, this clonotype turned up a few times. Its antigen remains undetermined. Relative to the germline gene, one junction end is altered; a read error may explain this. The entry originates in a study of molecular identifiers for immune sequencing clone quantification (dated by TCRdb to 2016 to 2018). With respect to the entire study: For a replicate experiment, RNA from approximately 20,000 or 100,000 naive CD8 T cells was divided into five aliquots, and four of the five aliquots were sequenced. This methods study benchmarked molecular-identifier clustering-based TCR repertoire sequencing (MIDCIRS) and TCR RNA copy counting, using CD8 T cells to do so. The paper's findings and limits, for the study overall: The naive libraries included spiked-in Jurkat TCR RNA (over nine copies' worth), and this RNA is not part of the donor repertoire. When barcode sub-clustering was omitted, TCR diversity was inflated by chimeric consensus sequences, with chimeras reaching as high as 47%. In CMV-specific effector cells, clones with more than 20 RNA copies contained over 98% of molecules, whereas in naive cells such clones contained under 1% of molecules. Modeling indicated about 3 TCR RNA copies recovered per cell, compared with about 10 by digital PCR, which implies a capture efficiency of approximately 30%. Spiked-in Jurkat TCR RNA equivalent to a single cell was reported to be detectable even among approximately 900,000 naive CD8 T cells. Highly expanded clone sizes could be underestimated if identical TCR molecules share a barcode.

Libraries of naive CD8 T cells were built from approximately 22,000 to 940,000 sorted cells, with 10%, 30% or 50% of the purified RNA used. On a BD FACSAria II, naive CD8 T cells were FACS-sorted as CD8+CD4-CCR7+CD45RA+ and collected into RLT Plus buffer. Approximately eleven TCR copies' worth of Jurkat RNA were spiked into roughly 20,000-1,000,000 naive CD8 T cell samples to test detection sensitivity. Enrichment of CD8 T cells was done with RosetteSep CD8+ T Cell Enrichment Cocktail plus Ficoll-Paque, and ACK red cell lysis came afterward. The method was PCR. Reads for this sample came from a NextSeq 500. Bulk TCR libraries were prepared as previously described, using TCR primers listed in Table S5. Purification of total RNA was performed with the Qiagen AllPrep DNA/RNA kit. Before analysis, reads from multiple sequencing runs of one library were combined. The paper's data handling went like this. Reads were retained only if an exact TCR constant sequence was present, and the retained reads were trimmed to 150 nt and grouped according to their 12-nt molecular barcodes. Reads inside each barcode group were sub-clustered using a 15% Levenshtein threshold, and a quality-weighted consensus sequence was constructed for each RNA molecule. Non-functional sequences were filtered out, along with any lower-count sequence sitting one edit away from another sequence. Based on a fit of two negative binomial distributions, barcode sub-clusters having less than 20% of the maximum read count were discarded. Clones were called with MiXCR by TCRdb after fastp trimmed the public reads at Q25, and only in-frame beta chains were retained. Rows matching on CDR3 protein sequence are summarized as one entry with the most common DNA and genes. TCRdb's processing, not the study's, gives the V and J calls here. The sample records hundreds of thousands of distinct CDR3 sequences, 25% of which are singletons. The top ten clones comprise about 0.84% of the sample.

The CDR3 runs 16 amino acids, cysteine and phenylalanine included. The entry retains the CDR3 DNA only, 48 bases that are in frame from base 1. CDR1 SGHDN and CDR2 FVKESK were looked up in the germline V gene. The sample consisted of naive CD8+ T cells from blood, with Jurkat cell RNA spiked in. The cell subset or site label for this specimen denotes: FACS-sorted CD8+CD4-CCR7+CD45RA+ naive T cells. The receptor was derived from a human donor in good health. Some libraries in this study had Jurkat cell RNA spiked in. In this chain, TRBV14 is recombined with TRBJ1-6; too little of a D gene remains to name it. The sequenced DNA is TGTGCCAGCAGCCAAGTTACGGTACTTAATAATTCACCCCTTCACTTT. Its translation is CASSQVTVLNNSPLHF. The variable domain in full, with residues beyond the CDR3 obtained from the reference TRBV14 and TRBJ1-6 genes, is EAGVTQFPSHSVIEKGQTVTLRCDPISGHDNLYWYRRVMGKEIKFLLHFVKESKQDESGMPNNRFLAERTGGTYSTLKVQPAELEDSGVYFCASSQVTVLNNSPLHFGNGTRLTVT.